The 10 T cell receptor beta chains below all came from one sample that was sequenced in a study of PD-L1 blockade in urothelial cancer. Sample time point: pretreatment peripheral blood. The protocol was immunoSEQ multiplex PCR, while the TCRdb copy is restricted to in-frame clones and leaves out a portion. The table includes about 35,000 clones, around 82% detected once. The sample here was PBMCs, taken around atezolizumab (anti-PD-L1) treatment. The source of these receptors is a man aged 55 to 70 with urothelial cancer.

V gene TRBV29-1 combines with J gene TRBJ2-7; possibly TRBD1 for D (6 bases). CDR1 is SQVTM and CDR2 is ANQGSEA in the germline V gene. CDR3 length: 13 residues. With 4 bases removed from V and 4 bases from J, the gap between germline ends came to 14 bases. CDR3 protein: CSVGEDSPYEQYF. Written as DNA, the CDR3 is TGCAGCGTTGGTGAGGACAGCCCTTACGAGCAGTACTTC.

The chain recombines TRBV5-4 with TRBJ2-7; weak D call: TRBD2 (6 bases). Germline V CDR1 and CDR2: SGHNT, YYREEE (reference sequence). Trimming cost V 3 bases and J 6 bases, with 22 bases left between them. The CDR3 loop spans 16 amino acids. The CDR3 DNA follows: TGTGCCAGCAGCTCCGGGACTCTGAAACCCGGGGGCGAGCAGTACTTC. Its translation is CASSSGTLKPGGEQYF.

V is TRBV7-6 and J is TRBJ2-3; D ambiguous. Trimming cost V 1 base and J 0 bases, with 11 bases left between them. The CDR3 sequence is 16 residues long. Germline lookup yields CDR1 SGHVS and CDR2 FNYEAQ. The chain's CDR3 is CASSLGLYSSTDTQYF. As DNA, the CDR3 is TGTGCCAGCAGCTTAGGTCTATACTCTAGCACAGATACGCAGTATTTT.

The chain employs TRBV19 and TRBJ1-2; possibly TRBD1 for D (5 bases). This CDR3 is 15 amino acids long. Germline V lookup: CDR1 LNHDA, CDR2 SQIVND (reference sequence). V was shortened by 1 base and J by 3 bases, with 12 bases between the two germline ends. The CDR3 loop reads CASSIAPRADYGYTF. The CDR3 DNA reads TGTGCCAGTAGTATAGCCCCCAGGGCTGACTATGGCTACACCTTC.

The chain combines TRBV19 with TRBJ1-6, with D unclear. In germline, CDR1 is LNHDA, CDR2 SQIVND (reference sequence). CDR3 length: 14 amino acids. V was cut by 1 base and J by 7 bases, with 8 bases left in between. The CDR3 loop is CASSIVAGNSPLHF. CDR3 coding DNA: TGTGCCAGTAGTATAGTGGCGGGGAATTCACCCCTCCACTTT.

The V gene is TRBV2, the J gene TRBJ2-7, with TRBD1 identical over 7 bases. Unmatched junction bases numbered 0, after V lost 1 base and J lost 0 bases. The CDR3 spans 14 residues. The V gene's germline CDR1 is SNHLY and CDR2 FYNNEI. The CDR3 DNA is TGTGCCAGCAGTGAAGGGACAGGCTCCTACGAGCAGTACTTC. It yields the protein CASSEGTGSYEQYF.

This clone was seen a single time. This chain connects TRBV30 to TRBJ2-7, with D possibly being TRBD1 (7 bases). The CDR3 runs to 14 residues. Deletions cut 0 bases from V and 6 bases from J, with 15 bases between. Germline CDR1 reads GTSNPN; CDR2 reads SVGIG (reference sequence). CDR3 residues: CAWSVWQGGSEQYF. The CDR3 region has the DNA TGTGCCTGGAGTGTTTGGCAGGGGGGATCCGAGCAGTACTTC.

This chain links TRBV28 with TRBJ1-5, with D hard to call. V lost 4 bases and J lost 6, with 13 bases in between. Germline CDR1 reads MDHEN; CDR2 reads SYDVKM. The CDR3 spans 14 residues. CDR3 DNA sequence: TGTGCCAGCAGTTACGTAGGGAGCCCTCAGCCCCAGCATTTT. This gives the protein CASSYVGSPQPQHF.

Here the CDR3 reads CASSVTTHQPQHF. The CDR3 bases are TGTGCCAGCAGTGTAACGACACATCAGCCCCAGCATTTT. The chain carries TRBV2 and TRBJ1-5; no firm D call. The germline V gene encodes CDR1 SNHLY and CDR2 FYNNEI. The CDR3 sequence is 13 residues long. Trimming took 4 bases from V and 5 from J, leaving 9 bases between them.

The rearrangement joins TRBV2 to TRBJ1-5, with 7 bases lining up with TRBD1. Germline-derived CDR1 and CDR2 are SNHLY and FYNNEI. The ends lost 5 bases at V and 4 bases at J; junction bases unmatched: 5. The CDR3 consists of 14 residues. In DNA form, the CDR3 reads TGTGCCAGCAGTTCGGGACAGCTAAATCAGCCCCAGCATTTT. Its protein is CASSSGQLNQPQHF.